This T cell receptor beta chain was captured by sequencing in a study of T-cell reconstitution after alpha-beta-depleted transplantation in children. The germline gives CDR1 SQVTM, CDR2 ANQGSEA. V was shortened by 6 bases and J by 0 bases, with 9 bases between the two germline ends. The CDR3 spans 12 residues. For TCRbeta, the library was prepared with unique molecular identifiers. TCRdb processed the PCR reads anew with MiXCR; each CDR3 protein has one entry. The sample contains around 370,000 distinct CDR3 sequences, about a tenth of which appear only once. This clonotype has a handful of counts. This TCR was sampled from a human donor who donated a stem cell graft to a child with acute lymphoblastic leukemia. Sample: PBMCs from the stem cell graft donor, taken from the stem cell graft. The rearrangement links TRBV29-1 to TRBJ2-7; D is uncertain. The CDR3 nucleotides read TGCAGCGTAGCCCCGCGCTCCTACGAGCAGTACTTC. This sequence encodes CSVAPRSYEQYF.